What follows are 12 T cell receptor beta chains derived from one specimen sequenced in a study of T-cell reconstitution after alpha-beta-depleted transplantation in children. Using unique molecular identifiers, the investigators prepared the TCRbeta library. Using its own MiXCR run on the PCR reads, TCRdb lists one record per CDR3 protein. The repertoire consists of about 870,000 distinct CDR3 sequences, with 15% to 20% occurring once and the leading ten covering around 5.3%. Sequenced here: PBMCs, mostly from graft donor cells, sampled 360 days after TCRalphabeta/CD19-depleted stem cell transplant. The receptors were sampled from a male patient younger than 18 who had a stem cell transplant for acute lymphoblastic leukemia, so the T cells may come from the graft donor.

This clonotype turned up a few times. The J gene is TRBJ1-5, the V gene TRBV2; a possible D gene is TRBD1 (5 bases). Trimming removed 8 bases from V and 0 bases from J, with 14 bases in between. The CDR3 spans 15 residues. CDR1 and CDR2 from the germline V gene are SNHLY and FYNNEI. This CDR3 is CASSGGGNSNQPQHF. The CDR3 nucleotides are TGTGCCAGCTCGGGGGGGGGTAATAGCAATCAGCCCCAGCATTTT.

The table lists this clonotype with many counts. The CDR3 nucleotides read TGCGCCAGCAGCTCCTCAAGCGGGGGGTACAATGAGCAGTTCTTC. Its translation: CASSSSSGGYNEQFF. This chain connects TRBV5-1 to TRBJ2-1; 9 nucleotides align to TRBD2. The junction had 5 bases not matched to a gene; V was cut back by 3 bases and J by 4 bases. The CDR3 consists of 15 residues. The germline gives CDR1 SGHRS, CDR2 YFSETQ.

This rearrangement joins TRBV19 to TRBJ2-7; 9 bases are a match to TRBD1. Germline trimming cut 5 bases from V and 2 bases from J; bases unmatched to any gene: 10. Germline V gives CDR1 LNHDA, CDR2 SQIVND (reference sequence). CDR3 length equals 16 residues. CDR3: CASSATGTGKAYEQYF. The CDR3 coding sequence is TGTGCCAGTAGTGCGACCGGGACAGGGAAGGCCTACGAGCAGTACTTC.

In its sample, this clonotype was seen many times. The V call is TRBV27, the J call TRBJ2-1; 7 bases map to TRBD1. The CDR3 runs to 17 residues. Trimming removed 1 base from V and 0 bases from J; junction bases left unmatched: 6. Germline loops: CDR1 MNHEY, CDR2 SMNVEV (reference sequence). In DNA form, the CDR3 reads TGTGCCAGCAGTTTATTTCGGGACAGAGCCTCCTACAATGAGCAGTTCTTC. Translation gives CASSLFRDRASYNEQFF.

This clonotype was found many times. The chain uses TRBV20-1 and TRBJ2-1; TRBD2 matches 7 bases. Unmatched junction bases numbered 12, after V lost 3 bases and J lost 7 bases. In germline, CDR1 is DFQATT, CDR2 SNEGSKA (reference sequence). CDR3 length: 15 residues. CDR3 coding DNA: TGCAGTGCTAGTTATCGTGGGAGGGCTAGAAATGAGCAGTTCTTC. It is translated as CSASYRGRARNEQFF.

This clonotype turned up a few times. The CDR3 spells CASNRPSTSDTQYF. Here the CDR3 DNA reads TGTGCCAGCAATAGGCCTAGCACATCAGATACGCAGTATTTT. The chain recombines TRBV6-1 with TRBJ2-3, with D possibly TRBD2 on 5 matching bases. Looked up from germline, CDR1 is MNHNS and CDR2 is SASEGT. The germline V and J ends were trimmed by 7 bases and 4 bases, with 15 bases remaining between them. CDR3 length: 14 amino acids.

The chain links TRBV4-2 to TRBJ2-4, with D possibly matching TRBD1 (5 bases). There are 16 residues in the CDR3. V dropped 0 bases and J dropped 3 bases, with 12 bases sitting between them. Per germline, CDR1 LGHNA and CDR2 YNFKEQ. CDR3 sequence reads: CASSQDPRQHKNIQYF. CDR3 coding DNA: TGTGCCAGCAGCCAAGATCCGCGACAGCACAAAAACATTCAGTACTTC.

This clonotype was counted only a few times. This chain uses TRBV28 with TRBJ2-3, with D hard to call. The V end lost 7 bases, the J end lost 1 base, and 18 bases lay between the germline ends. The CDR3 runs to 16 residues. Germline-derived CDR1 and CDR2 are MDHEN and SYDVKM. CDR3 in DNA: TGTGCCAGCATCACCCGAGGTGGGGTGGGCACAGATACGCAGTATTTT. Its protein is CASITRGGVGTDTQYF.

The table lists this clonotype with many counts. The CDR3 bases are TGTGCCAGCAGCGTTTTTGGGACTACCAACAACGGGCAGTTCTTC. Protein: CASSVFGTTNNGQFF. V is TRBV9 and J is TRBJ2-1; 7 bases are shared with TRBD2. Germline V gives CDR1 SGDLS, CDR2 YYNGEE. Trimming took 2 bases from V and 12 from J; bases not matched to a gene: 14. The CDR3 sequence is 15 residues long.

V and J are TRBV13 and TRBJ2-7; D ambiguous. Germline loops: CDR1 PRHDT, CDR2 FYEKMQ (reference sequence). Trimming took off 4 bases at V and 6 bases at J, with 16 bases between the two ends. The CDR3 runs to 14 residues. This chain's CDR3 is CASSWRGQSGEQYF. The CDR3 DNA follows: TGTGCCAGCAGCTGGAGAGGTCAGTCTGGCGAGCAGTACTTC.

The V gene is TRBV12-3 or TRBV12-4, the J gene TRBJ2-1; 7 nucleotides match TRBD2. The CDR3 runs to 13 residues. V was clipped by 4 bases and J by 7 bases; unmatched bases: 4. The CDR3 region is CASSSGGRNEQFF. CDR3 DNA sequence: TGTGCCAGCAGTTCGGGCGGGAGAAATGAGCAGTTCTTC.

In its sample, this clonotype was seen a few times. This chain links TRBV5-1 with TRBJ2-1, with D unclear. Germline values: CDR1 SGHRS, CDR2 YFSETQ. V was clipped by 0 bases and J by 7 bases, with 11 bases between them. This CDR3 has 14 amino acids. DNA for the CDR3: TGCGCCAGCAGCTTGGGGCGTGGCGGTAATGAGCAGTTCTTC. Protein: CASSLGRGGNEQFF. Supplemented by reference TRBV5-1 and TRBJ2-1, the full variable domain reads KAGVTQTPRYLIKTRGQQVTLSCSPISGHRSVSWYQQTPGQGLQFLFEYFSETQRNKGNFPGRFSGRQFSNSRSEMNVSTLELGDSALYLCASSLGRGGNEQFFGPGTRLTVL.